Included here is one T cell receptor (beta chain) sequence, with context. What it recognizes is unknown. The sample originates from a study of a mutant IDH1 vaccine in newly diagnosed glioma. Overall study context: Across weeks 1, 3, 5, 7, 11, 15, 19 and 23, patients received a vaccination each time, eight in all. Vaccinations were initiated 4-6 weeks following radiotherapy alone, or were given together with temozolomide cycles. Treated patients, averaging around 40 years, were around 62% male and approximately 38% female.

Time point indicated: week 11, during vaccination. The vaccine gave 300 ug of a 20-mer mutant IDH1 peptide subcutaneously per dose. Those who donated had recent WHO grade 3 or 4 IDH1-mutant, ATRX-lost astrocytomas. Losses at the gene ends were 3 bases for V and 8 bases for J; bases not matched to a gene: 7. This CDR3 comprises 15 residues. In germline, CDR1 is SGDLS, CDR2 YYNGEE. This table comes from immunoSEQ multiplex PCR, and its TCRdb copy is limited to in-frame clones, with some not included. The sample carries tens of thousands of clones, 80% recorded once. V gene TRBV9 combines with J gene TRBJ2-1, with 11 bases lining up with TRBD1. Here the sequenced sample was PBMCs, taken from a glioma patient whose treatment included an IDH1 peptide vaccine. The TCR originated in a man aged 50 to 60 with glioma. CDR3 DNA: TGTGCCAGCAGCGGGGGACAGGGGGGGAGGTATGAGCAGTTCTTC. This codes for CASSGGQGGRYEQFF.